Sequencing of this T cell receptor beta chain was carried out in a study of T cell repertoires in cytomegalovirus infection. Study context: It can be stated that public TCR beta signatures indicated CMV infection as well as a matching HLA type. General study findings and limits: Dominating the ex vivo response were HLA-C-restricted CMV-specific TCR beta clonotypes. Individuals carrying CMV plus the relevant HLA were identified by cumulative frequency of public TCR beta families.

The trim removed 5 bases at V and 7 bases at J, leaving 5 bases unmatched. The CDR3 contains 13 residues. Looked up from germline, CDR1 is SGHVS and CDR2 is FQNEAQ. TCRdb reprocessed the reads via MiXCR and lists one record per CDR3 protein. The table includes some 450,000 distinct CDR3 sequences, roughly 31% detected once. This clonotype appeared a few times. Its cognate antigen is unknown. V is TRBV7-8 and J is TRBJ2-1, with 7 bases matching TRBD1. The source material was PBMCs. This TCR came from a human donor in good health (CMV status not recorded). Some clones in this sample may be carry-over from other donors' samples. CDR3 sequence (DNA): TGTGCCAGCAGCCGACAGGGTCGGAATGAGCAGTTCTTC. Protein: CASSRQGRNEQFF.